This T cell receptor (beta chain) comes out of a study of shared clonotypes between healthy human individuals. In the naive CD8 group, cells lacked CD45RO and were positively selected for CCR7, so terminally differentiated effector memory CD45RA+ cells were left out. As regards this clone: Other nucleotide sequences from this sample produce the same CDR3.

TCRdb's table, derived via immunoSEQ multiplex PCR, lists solely in-frame clones and lacks some. The top ten hold roughly 1% of the sample, which has about 2 million clones, roughly 95% seen once. V lost 0 bases to trimming and J lost 4 bases, with 12 bases between them. CDR1 and CDR2 from the germline V gene are GTSNPN and SVGIG (reference sequence). The CDR3 sequence is 14 residues long. The chain couples TRBV30 to TRBJ2-5; no firm D call. The receptor's source is a man between 18 and 35 years old in good health. The source material was naive CD8+ T cells sorted from blood. For the CDR3, the DNA is TGTGCCTGGAGTGTGGGTCGGCTGGGAGAGACCCAGTACTTC. It codes for CAWSVGRLGETQYF.